The TCR beta chain described here comes from a study of identical twins. The study, taken as a whole, reports: Models underestimated out-of-frame TCR alpha sharing in monozygotic twins. In zero-insertion analyses, partial confounding could arise from invariant MAIT and iNKT cells.

In TCRdb, the 5' RACE reads were re-called with MiXCR into one record per CDR3 protein. The sample records around 230,000 distinct CDR3 sequences, roughly 9.4% being singletons. CDR1 and CDR2 (germline): SGHTA, FQGNSA. Trimming stripped 2 bases from V and 8 bases from J, with 6 bases between. The CDR3 has 11 amino acids. This clonotype was detected a few times. The antigen is not known. The sample was memory (CD45RO+) T cells sorted from blood. The receptor was derived from a woman aged 18-35 years in good health. V usage is TRBV7-2 and J usage is TRBJ1-1, with no clear D. CDR3 bases: TGTGCCAGCAGCTTAATTGAGGAAGCTTTCTTT. Translation: CASSLIEEAFF. The full variable domain, in which reference TRBV7-2 and TRBJ1-1 provide the parts outside the CDR3, is GAGVSQSPSNKVTEKGKDVELRCDPISGHTALYWYRQSLGQGLEFLIYFQGNSAPDKSGLPSDRFSAERTGGSVSTLTIQRTQQEDSAVYLCASSLIEEAFFGQGTRLTVV.